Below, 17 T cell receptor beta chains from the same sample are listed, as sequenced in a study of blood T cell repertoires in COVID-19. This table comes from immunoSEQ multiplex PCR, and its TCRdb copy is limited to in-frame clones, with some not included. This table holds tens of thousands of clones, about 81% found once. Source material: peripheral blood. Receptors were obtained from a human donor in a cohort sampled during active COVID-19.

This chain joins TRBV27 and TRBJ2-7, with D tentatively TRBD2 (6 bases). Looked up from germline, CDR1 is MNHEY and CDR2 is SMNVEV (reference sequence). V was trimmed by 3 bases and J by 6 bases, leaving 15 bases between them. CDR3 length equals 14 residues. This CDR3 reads CASSFRELVGEQYF. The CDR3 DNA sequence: TGTGCCAGCAGTTTTCGGGAGTTAGTGGGCGAGCAGTACTTC.

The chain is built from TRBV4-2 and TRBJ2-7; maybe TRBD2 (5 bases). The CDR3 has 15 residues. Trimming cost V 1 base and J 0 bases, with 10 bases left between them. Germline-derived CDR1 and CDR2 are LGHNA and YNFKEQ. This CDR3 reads CASSQGDEGSYEQYF. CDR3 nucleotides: TGTGCCAGCAGCCAAGGTGACGAGGGCTCCTACGAGCAGTACTTC.

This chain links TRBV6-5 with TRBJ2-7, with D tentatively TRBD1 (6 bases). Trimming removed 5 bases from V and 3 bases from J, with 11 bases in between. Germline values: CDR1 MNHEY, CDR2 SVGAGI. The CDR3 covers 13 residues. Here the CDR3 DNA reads TGTGCCAGCAGTCAGGACAGAAACTACGAGCAGTACTTC. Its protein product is CASSQDRNYEQYF.

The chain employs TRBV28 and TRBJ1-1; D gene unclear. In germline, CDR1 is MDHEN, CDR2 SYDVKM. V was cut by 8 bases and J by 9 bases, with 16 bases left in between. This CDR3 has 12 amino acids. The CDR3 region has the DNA TGTGCCAGCGCGGGGTCCCCGGGCAAAGCTTTCTTT. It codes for CASAGSPGKAFF.

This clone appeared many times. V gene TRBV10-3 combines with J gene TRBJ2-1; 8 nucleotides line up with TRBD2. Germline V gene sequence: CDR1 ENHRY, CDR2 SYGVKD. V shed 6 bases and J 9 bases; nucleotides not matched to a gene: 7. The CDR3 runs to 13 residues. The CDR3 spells CAISPTSVGEQFF. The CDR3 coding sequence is TGTGCCATCAGCCCGACTAGCGTCGGTGAGCAGTTCTTC.

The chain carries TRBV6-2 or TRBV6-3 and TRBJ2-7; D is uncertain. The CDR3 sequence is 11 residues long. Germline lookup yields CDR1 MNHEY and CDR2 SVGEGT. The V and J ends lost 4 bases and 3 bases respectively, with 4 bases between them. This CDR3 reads CASSSVYEQYF. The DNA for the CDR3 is TGTGCCAGCAGTTCAGTCTACGAGCAGTACTTC.

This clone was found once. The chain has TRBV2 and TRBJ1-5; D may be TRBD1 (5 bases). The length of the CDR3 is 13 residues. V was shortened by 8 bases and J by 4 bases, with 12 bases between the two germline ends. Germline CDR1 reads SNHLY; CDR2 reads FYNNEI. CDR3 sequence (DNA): TGTGCCAGCGGGGCGCAACCTAATCAGCCCCAGCATTTT. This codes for CASGAQPNQPQHF. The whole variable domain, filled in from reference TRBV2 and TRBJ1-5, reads EPEVTQTPSHQVTQMGQEVILRCVPISNHLYFYWYRQILGQKVEFLVSFYNNEISEKSEIFDDQFSVERPDGSNFTLKIRSTKLEDSAMYFCASGAQPNQPQHFGDGTRLSIL.

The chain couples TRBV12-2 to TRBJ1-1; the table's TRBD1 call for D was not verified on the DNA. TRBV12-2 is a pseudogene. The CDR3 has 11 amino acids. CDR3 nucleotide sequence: TGTGCAAGTCGCCCAGTCACTGAAGCTTTCTTT. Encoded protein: CASRPVTEAFF.

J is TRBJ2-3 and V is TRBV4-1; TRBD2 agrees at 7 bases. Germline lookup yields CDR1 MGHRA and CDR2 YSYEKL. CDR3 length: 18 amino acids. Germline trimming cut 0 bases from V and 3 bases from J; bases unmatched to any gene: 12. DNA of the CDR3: TGCGCCAGCAGCCAAGATCTAATGGGGAGGGTAAAGACAGATACGCAGTATTTT. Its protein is CASSQDLMGRVKTDTQYF.

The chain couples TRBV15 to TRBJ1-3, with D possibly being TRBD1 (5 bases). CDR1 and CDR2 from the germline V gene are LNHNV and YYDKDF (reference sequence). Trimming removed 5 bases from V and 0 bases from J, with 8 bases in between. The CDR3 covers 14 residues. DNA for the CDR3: TGTGCCACCAGCGGGGGGGGCTCTGGAAACACCATATATTTT. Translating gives CATSGGGSGNTIYF.

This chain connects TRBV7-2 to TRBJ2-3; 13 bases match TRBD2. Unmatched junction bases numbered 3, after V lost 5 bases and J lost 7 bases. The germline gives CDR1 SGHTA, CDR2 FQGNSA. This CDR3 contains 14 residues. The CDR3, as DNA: TGTGCCAGCAGCCCGGGGACTAGCGGGAATACGCAGTATTTT. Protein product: CASSPGTSGNTQYF.

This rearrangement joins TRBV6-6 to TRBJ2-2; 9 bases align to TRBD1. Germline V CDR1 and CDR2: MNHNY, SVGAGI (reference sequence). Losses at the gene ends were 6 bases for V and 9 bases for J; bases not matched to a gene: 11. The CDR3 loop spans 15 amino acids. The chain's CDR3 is CASSLGTGSMRELFF. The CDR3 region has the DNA TGTGCCAGCAGCCTCGGGACAGGGAGTATGAGGGAGCTGTTTTTT.

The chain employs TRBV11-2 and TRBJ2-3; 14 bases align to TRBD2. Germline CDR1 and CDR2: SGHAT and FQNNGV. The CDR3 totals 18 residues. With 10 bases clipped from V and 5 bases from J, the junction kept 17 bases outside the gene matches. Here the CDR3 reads CAIRGLAGGTPSGDTQYF. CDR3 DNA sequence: TGTGCCATCCGAGGACTAGCGGGAGGTACCCCCTCTGGAGATACGCAGTATTTT.

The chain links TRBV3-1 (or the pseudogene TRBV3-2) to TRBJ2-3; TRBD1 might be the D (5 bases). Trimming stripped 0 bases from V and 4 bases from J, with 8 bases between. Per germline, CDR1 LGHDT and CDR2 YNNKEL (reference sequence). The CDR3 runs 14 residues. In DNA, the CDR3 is TGTGCCAGCAGCCAAGATTCCAGGGCAGATACGCAGTATTTT. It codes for CASSQDSRADTQYF.

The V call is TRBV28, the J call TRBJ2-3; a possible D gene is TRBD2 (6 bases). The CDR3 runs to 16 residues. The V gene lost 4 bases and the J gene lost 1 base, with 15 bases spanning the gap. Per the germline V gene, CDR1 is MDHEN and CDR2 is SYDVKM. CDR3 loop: CASSSRSASGTDTQYF. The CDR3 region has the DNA TGTGCCAGCAGTTCTCGTTCGGCTAGCGGCACAGATACGCAGTATTTT.

The CDR3, as DNA: TGTGCCAGTAGTAGATCGCAGGGAGGTAACTATGGCTACACCTTC. Translating gives CASSRSQGGNYGYTF. J is TRBJ1-2 and V is TRBV19, with D perhaps TRBD1 (5 bases). Germline V gene data show CDR1 as LNHDA and CDR2 as SQIVND (reference sequence). V shed 4 bases and J shed 1 base, with 13 bases lying between them. The CDR3 is 15 amino acids.

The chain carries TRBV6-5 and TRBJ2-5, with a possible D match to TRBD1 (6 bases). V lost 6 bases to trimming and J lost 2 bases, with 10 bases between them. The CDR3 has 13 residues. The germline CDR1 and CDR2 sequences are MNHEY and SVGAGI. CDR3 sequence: CASRRTVQETQYF. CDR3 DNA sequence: TGTGCCAGCAGACGGACAGTTCAAGAGACCCAGTACTTC.